This T cell receptor (beta chain) is drawn from a study of blood T cell repertoires in COVID-19. Self-reported history from a screening survey and questionnaire set each donor's cohort. The assay was immunoSEQ multiplex PCR, and TCRdb's table has in-frame clones only and misses some. The table lists about 390,000 clones, about 83% of them singletons. V lost 4 bases and J lost 2; bases outside the gene matches: 7. The CDR3 is 16 amino acids. Germline V gene sequence: CDR1 MDHEN, CDR2 SYDVKM. In this sample, this clone turned up once. The chain couples TRBV28 to TRBJ2-1; TRBD2 matches at 8 bases. The sequencing sample was made of PBMCs or T cells enriched from blood (not recorded which). The sequence was collected from a woman between 45 and 65 years old who had recovered from COVID-19. The CDR3 loop is CASSSTPGGAYNEQFF. In DNA, the CDR3 is TGTGCCAGCAGTTCGACTCCGGGGGGGGCCTACAATGAGCAGTTCTTC.